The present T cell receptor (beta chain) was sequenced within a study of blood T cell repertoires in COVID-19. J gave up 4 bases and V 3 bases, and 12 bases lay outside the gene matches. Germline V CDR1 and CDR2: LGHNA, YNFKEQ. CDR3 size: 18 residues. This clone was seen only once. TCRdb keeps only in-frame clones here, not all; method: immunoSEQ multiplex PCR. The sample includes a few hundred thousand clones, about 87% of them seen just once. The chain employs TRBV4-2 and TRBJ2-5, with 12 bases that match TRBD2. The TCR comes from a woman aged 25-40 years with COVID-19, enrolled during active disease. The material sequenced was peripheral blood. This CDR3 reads CASSQDYLAGGAPETQYF. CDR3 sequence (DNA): TGTGCCAGCAGCCAGGATTACCTAGCGGGGGGGGCACCAGAGACCCAGTACTTC.